This TCR beta chain was captured by sequencing in a study of blood T cell repertoires in COVID-19 (TCRdb year 2020). Regarding the study in general: Samples covering the acute and convalescent phases of COVID-19 were provided by collaborators in the United States, Italy and Spain. The material from the prospective study consisted of cDNA or gDNA derived from T cells, B-cell-depleted T cells, or PBMCs. The dataset comprised deeply sampled blood TCRbeta repertoires from subjects exposed to, actively infected with, or recovered from COVID-19. The repertoires were released in a freely available public database meant as a resource for research on the immune response to SARS-CoV-2. Samples were obtained from the ongoing ImmuneRACE study (first 160 participants) and from 1,000 to 1,500 subjects provided by 6 global collaborators. The sample metadata nearly always contained a de-identified subject ID, COVID-19 status, age in years and sex. Where HLA class I and class II types were available, the types were taken from metadata supplied by the sample provider, not from assay-based typing. Points the paper makes about the study in general: The amount of clinical and demographic metadata varied by source and participant and was provided uncurated.

Each collaborating institution followed its own protocols to collect whole blood in K2EDTA tubes. For TCRbeta analysis, collaborator samples were shipped as frozen whole blood, as isolated PBMCs, or as DNA extracted from either sample type. TCRbeta CDR3 regions were amplified from genomic DNA using the immunoSEQ Assay, a bias-controlled multiplex PCR. Turning to the authors' computational methods: The number of nucleated cells in each sample was estimated by amplification of reference gene primers within the assay. To quantify the absolute abundance of each unique TCRbeta CDR3 rearrangement, sequence reads were collapsed and filtered. Productive Simpson clonality was computed per sample as the square root of Simpson's diversity index over productive rearrangements. The source is immuneACCESS, and TCRdb retained only in-frame sequences with V and J called. Part of the clones is not carried over; for the studies checked, unresolved V genes explain less than half of this, and the remainder is unexplained. Clone size and V and J calls were adopted from that table, with D and trimming inferred from the DNA. The sample table records about 170,000 clones; approximately 81% of these occur just once. The ten largest clones capture approximately 3% of the sample.

CDR1 and CDR2, per the germline V gene (reference sequence), are LNHDA and SQIVND. V is pruned by 7 bases and J by 4 bases, leaving 6 bases of the junction without a gene match. Its CDR3 holds 13 amino acids, cysteine through phenylalanine. Here the CDR3 DNA is all that survives: 39 bases in frame from base 1. This clone was counted a few times. The antigen it binds to is not known. The record has no base qualities; no much larger clone is one base away. The source is a human donor with acute or convalescent COVID-19. The donor label of this sample is uncertain. The rearranged segments are TRBV19 and TRBJ1-2; 7 middle bases align to TRBD1. Sequencing input: peripheral blood. At the DNA level, the sequence is TGTGCCAGTACCTCACAGGGGTCCTATGGCTACACCTTC. Protein translation: CASTSQGSYGYTF.